This T cell receptor (beta chain) was captured by sequencing in a study of cytomegalovirus exposure and HLA in healthy donors. Broader study findings: CMV antigen specificity was confirmed in vitro for a few CMV-associated chains. Reportedly, a later analysis found an Asian-associated ancestry cluster had fewer N-insertions than the roughly 670-donor mean. TCR beta V- and J-gene trimming, according to a later analysis, was linked to a missense DCLRE1C variant.

Worth noting for this clone: Its antigen remains unidentified.

Vbeta (60) and Jbeta (13) primers were used in the PCR. In the authors' methods: The authors later counted 70 million to 80 million unique TCR beta chains, some 10 million of them shared. Generated by immunoSEQ multiplex PCR, the TCRdb table keeps only in-frame clones and is missing some. V, J and clone size are taken as reported in that table, and D and trimming were inferred from the DNA itself. Among around 130,000 clones listed, about 8.5% were seen once. The clonotype originates from a man between 40 and 49 years old in good health and CMV-seronegative. Material for sequencing was PBMCs.

The CDR3 coding sequence is TGTGCCAGCAGCTCTATACTAGCGGGGAGTTTAGATACGCAGTATTTT. Its protein is CASSSILAGSLDTQYF. The chain recombines TRBV7-3 with TRBJ2-3; 10 bases are a match to TRBD2. V trimming: 4 bases; J trimming: 5 bases; junction bases outside the gene matches: 9. The CDR3 consists of 16 residues. Germline V gene lookup returns CDR1 SGHTA and CDR2 FQGTGA.